The source of this T cell receptor (delta chain) is a study of γδ T cells in repeated Plasmodium falciparum infection. TCRdb re-called the multiplex PCR reads via CATT. The data contain some 51,000 delta-chain clones, more than 1.5% of them singletons. This clone was picked up a small number of times. Its antigen is still unknown. The protein recorded in TCRdb matches a much larger clone and deviates from this DNA's translation at residue 19, suggesting a read error; the protein here is obtained by translating the DNA. The germline V gene encodes CDR1 TSWWSYY and CDR2 QGS. The CDR3 has 23 amino acids. Overall study results and limits: Compared with Australian children, Malian Vdelta2-negative repertoires seemed more clonal, less diverse, less shared.

Gammadelta T cells were flow-sorted from PBMC into Vgamma9/Vdelta2+ and Vdelta2-negative populations for bulk analysis. The chain couples TRDV1 to TRDJ1, with 7 bases fitting TRDD3. As TCRdb names no J gene, one was assigned here on the basis of a DNA match to germline. This clonotype was sampled from a pool of human donors (malaria-infected and uninfected, not separated). The sequenced material came from gamma-delta T cells from blood. CDR3 in amino acids: CALGEIAYARNGGHGVYTNKLIF. The CDR3 DNA reads TGTGCTCTTGGGGAAATAGCGTATGCTAGAAATGGGGGACACGGGGTGTACACCAATAAACTCATCTTT.